Below, 11 T cell receptor beta chains from the same sample are listed, as sequenced in a study of T cells in Graves' hyperthyroidism and ophthalmopathy (dated by TCRdb to between 2019 and 2020). Library preparation employed multiplex PCR. Sequencing was carried out with an Illumina HiSeq 2000. The TCR beta CDR3 regions were amplified from the RNA transcripts. For the first round of RT-PCR on the TCR CDR3, the HTBI primer set was used together with the Qiagen OneStep RT-PCR kit. TCRdb ran its own pipeline on the public reads, namely fastp trimming at Q25 and MiXCR clone calling, and kept in-frame beta chains. Rows are unified per CDR3 protein, each entry keeping the most common DNA and genes. The sample yields some 490,000 distinct CDR3 sequences; about 16% were counted once. The ten largest clones add up to approximately 30% of the sample. Specimen: blood. Source of these receptors: a woman between 25 and 40 years old with Graves' ophthalmopathy.

The chain recombines TRBV6-1 with TRBJ1-1, with unresolved D. Germline CDR1 is MNHNS and CDR2 is SASEGT. The CDR3 length is 14 residues. V lost 2 bases and J lost 0, with 7 bases in between. The CDR3 sequence is CASSEPGMNTEAFF. The DNA of the CDR3 is TGTGCCAGCAGTGAACCGGGGATGAACACTGAAGCTTTCTTT.

This clonotype was observed many times. The chain carries TRBV30 and TRBJ2-2, with D uncertain. CDR3 size: 13 residues. The V end was cut by 1 base, the J end by 8 bases, with 11 bases between. From germline, CDR1 is GTSNPN and CDR2 SVGIG (reference sequence). CDR3 sequence (DNA): TGTGCCTGGAGTGCTCCCGGTGCGGGGGAGCTGTTTTTT. It yields the protein CAWSAPGAGELFF.

The sample holds a few counts of this clonotype. The CDR3 reads CASRPTGIAGELFF. CDR3 nucleotides: TGTGCCAGCAGACCAACCGGGATCGCCGGGGAGCTGTTTTTT. The V call is TRBV6-1, the J call TRBJ2-2; tentatively, D is TRBD2 (5 bases). This CDR3 has 14 residues. Looked up from germline, CDR1 is MNHNS and CDR2 is SASEGT. With 6 bases removed from V and 6 bases from J, the gap between germline ends came to 14 bases.

The rearrangement joins TRBV30 to TRBJ2-4; D not certain. With 2 bases removed from V and 0 bases from J, the gap between germline ends came to 11 bases. Germline loops: CDR1 GTSNPN, CDR2 SVGIG (reference sequence). There are 15 residues in the CDR3. CDR3 protein: CAWSRPVLAKNIQYF. CDR3 bases: TGTGCCTGGAGTCGCCCTGTCCTAGCCAAAAACATTCAGTACTTC.

This clonotype was observed a handful of times. This CDR3 reads CASRASDRKLFF. The CDR3 region has the DNA TGTGCCAGCAGGGCCTCGGATAGAAAACTGTTTTTT. J is TRBJ1-4 and V is TRBV28; D is unresolved. This CDR3 is built from 12 residues. Looked up from germline, CDR1 is MDHEN and CDR2 is SYDVKM. Deletions cut 6 bases from V and 10 bases from J, with 12 bases between.

This clonotype was detected only a few times. The genes are TRBV28 and TRBJ1-2, with 8 bases matching TRBD1. The CDR3 totals 15 residues. Germline V gene sequence: CDR1 MDHEN, CDR2 SYDVKM. V dropped 4 bases and J dropped 2; count of bases not matched to a gene: 6. CDR3 residues: CASSWGTGENYGYTF. CDR3 DNA sequence: TGTGCCAGCAGTTGGGGGACAGGAGAAAACTATGGCTACACCTTC.

This clonotype appeared a few times. The chain carries TRBV14 and TRBJ2-3; D not certain. The ends were cut back, 6 bases at V and 5 bases at J, with 12 bases in the middle. This CDR3 contains 13 residues. Germline CDR1 reads SGHDN; CDR2 reads FVKESK. The CDR3 protein is CASSGSLLDTQYF. In nucleotides, the CDR3 is TGTGCCAGCAGTGGCAGCCTCTTAGATACGCAGTATTTT.

This clonotype showed up just a few times. The genes are TRBV7-9 and TRBJ1-4; no clear D gene. Germline V gives CDR1 SEHNR, CDR2 FQNEAQ (reference sequence). CDR3 length equals 13 residues. V was clipped by 1 base and J by 4 bases, with 4 bases between them. DNA of the CDR3: TGTGCCAGCAGCTTAGACAGTAATGAAAAACTGTTTTTT. Translation: CASSLDSNEKLFF.

This clonotype was counted ten times or more. The chain joins TRBV7-2 to TRBJ2-7; a possible D gene is TRBD2 (5 bases). The germline V gene has CDR1 SGHTA and CDR2 FQGNSA. This CDR3 has 14 amino acids. V lost 1 base and J lost 3, with 10 bases in between. The CDR3 DNA reads as TGTGCCAGCAGCTTAGATGGGAGCCACTACGAGCAGTACTTC. Residues: CASSLDGSHYEQYF.

Details on this clonotype: A read error may account for a junction end that differs from germline. The rearrangement uses TRBV19 and TRBJ2-2; TRBD2 matches at 7 bases. Germline V gene sequence: CDR1 LNHDA, CDR2 SQIVND (reference sequence). There are 16 residues in the CDR3. CDR3 in DNA: TGCGCCAGTAGCACCCAGACTAGCTTGCTGACCGGGGAGCTGTTTTTT. Translating gives CASSTQTSLLTGELFF.

This clonotype has a count of ten or more. V is TRBV5-1 and J is TRBJ2-3; TRBD1 might be the D (6 bases). The germline V gene has CDR1 SGHRS and CDR2 YFSETQ. V shed 7 bases and J shed 0 bases, with 12 bases lying between them. CDR3 length: 14 residues. The CDR3 loop reads CASGSGASTDTQYF. The CDR3 DNA is TGCGCCAGCGGGTCAGGGGCCAGCACAGATACGCAGTATTTT.